This T cell receptor (beta chain) came from a study of T cells after yellow fever vaccination. Notes on this clonotype: Its target is unknown.

The study's findings and limits: The study re-detected most primary-vaccination clones after the booster (about 96% CD4, 80% to 90% CD8). A secondary response was less intense yet reached its peak sooner, at day 5 versus 15.

They built TCR cDNA with 5'RACE template switching, a step that put in a universal primer site and UMIs. Using its own MiXCR run on the 5' RACE reads, TCRdb lists one record per CDR3 protein. The repertoire holds over 300,000 distinct CDR3 sequences, with over 4% as singletons. V was pared by 0 bases and J by 7 bases, with 19 bases of the junction left unmatched. Germline lookup yields CDR1 LNHDA and CDR2 SQIVND (reference sequence). The CDR3 covers 20 residues. The starting material was PBMCs, obtained 5 days after the yellow fever booster vaccination. This rearrangement joins TRBV19 to TRBJ2-4; 9 bases line up with TRBD1. This receptor was obtained from a man aged 18 to 29 who received the YFV17D yellow fever vaccine. The CDR3 is CASSIDSARGQGILRNIQYF. The CDR3 DNA reads TGTGCCAGTAGTATAGATTCCGCGCGGGGACAGGGTATTCTCAGGAACATTCAGTACTTC.